The TCR beta chain described here comes from a study of regulatory T cells in long-lasting Graves disease. Study as a whole: Patients with new Graves' disease had used antithyroid drugs below 3 months. Broader study findings: Between persistent patients, a few thousand public clonotypes were shared, exceeding the roughly 1,000 shared between new patients.

This clonotype occurred many times. Its specificity is unknown. iRepertoire HTBI primers and Arm-PCR of CDR3 regions built TCR beta libraries. TCRdb reanalysed the multiplex PCR reads using MiXCR and keeps one entry per CDR3 protein. The sample lists 580,000 or so distinct CDR3 sequences; approximately 16% were seen once. The ends were cut back, 2 bases at V and 4 bases at J, with 6 bases in the middle. CDR1 and CDR2 from the germline V gene are GTSNPN and SVGIG (reference sequence). The CDR3 spans 12 residues. Described time point: newly diagnosed GD, antithyroid drugs for less than 3 months. From PBMCs, RNA was extracted and then used to make the TCR library. These data also featured in a second study, about T cells in Graves' hyperthyroidism and ophthalmopathy. As that study records: Each diagnosis was grounded in clinical symptoms, serum thyroxine and TRAb, thyroid ultrasound, and orbital computed tomography. With the HTBI primer set, the TCR CDR3 went through a first round of RT-PCR.

This chain uses TRBV30 with TRBJ2-1, with D unclear. Source: peripheral blood mononuclear cells (PBMCs), taken at new diagnosis, from a patient treated with antithyroid drugs. The clonotype comes from a man aged 18 to 30 with Graves disease. For the CDR3, the DNA is TGTGCCTGGAGTTCAGGATACAATGAGCAGTTCTTC. Encoded protein: CAWSSGYNEQFF.